One and the same sample provided the 5 T cell receptor beta chains below, sequenced in a study of persistence of HIV-infected CD4 T cells. The libraries were made with immunoSEQ version 4 in survey mode. Here immunoSEQ multiplex PCR was the method, and the copy in TCRdb shows in-frame clones only, minus some. The sample yields about 20,000 clones, 65% seen once. Cells were stimulated with overlapping HIV-1 Gag 15-mer peptides. Responding CD4+ T cells were sorted by upregulation of both CD40 ligand and CD69. Their antigens remain unidentified. The input for sequencing was CD4+ T cells sorted from PBMCs after approximately 19-hour stimulation, taken from a patient who received antiretroviral therapy. The receptors derive from an adult woman with HIV who was CMV-seropositive.

The CDR3 DNA sequence: TGTGCCAGACCAGGACACCCTAATAATTCACCCCTCCACTTT. Protein: CARPGHPNNSPLHF. J is TRBJ1-6 and V is TRBV6-4; D may be TRBD1 (5 bases). V was shortened by 9 bases and J by 5 bases, with 14 bases between the two germline ends. CDR3 length: 14 amino acids. The V gene's germline CDR1 is MRHNA and CDR2 SNTAGT.

This chain uses TRBV11-3 with TRBJ2-1, with 11 bases aligning to TRBD2. Germline V CDR1 and CDR2: SGHNT, YENEEA. The CDR3 spans 17 residues. J gave up 7 bases and V 5 bases, and 13 bases lay outside the gene matches. The CDR3 nucleotides are TGTGCCAGCAGCCCCGGATTCGTAGCGGGGGGGAGAAATGAGCAGTTCTTC. It codes for CASSPGFVAGGRNEQFF.

V and J are TRBV5-8 and TRBJ1-6; 7 positions agree with TRBD1. This CDR3 comprises 15 residues. Germline CDR1 and CDR2: SGHTS and YDEGEE. The junction had 10 bases not matched to a gene; V was cut back by 5 bases and J by 8 bases. CDR3: CASSTGTEEYSPLHF. In DNA form, the CDR3 reads TGTGCCAGCAGTACTGGGACAGAGGAATATTCACCCCTCCACTTT. The full variable domain, rest sourced from reference TRBV5-8 and TRBJ1-6, is EAGVTQSPTHLIKTRGQQATLRCSPISGHTSVYWYQQALGLGLQFLLWYDEGEERNRGNFPPRFSGRQFPNYSSELNVNALELEDSALYLCASSTGTEEYSPLHFGNGTRLTVT.

By share of the sample, this clone is medium-sized. The chain couples TRBV20-1 to TRBJ1-3; TRBD1 aligns across 8 bases. Germline CDR1 is DFQATT and CDR2 is SNEGSKA (reference sequence). The junction had 15 bases not matched to a gene; V was cut back by 3 bases and J by 2 bases. There are 18 residues in the CDR3. In DNA form, the CDR3 reads TGCAGTGCTAGTGACCCTCTAGGGACAGGAGGGACTGGAAACACCATATATTTT. It yields the protein CSASDPLGTGGTGNTIYF.

This chain links TRBV6-5 with TRBJ1-1; 7 nucleotides agree with TRBD1. This CDR3 has 15 amino acids. The germline V gene encodes CDR1 MNHEY and CDR2 SVGAGI. With V trimmed by 5 bases and J by 4 bases, 10 bases remained unmatched. CDR3 protein: CASSPRKGAGTEAFF. The CDR3 nucleotides read TGTGCCAGCAGTCCACGGAAGGGGGCGGGCACTGAAGCTTTCTTT.